The clone carrying this TCR beta chain occurred many times. This specimen comes from a study of spatial heterogeneity in lung cancer. CDR3 size: 16 residues. Germline CDR1 is SEHNR and CDR2 is FQNEAQ (reference sequence). V was pared by 1 base and J by 1 base, with 13 bases between. Documented time point: sample taken at primary tumor resection. Samples were obtained from around 73 donors, all untreated early-stage non-small cell lung cancer patients. Individual TCR cDNA molecules each bore their own unique molecular identifier. TCRdb reanalysed the 5' RACE reads using MiXCR and keeps one entry per CDR3 protein. The sample has around 89,000 distinct CDR3 sequences; approximately 12% are singletons.

V gene TRBV7-9 combines with J gene TRBJ2-5; D gene unclear. The sequence derives from a male donor with early-stage non-small cell lung cancer. This specimen consisted of PBMCs, obtained at surgery. Here the CDR3 reads CASSLGRTAAQETQYF. DNA for the CDR3: TGTGCCAGCAGCTTAGGTCGAACGGCGGCCCAAGAGACCCAGTACTTC.